These T cell receptor beta chains were read from a single sample in a study of cytomegalovirus exposure and HLA in healthy donors. Repertoires were generated with immunoSEQ multiplex PCR, while TCRdb's copy carries only in-frame clones and drops some. The data show over 50,000 clones, roughly 80% seen once. Sequencing was carried out using PBMCs. Receptors originate from a man in his forties or fifties in good health and CMV-seronegative. The CDR3 runs from the conserved cysteine through the conserved F or W. The D gene is left open where the match is weak. Only part of the rows carry a size: once, few, many, or a class if the clone is expanded.

cdr3_aa,cdr3_nt,d_call,v_call,j_call,clone_size
CASSEMGQGLEKLFF,TGTGCCAGCAGTGAAATGGGACAGGGGCTTGAAAAACTGTTTTTT,TRBD1,TRBV25-1,TRBJ1-4,.
CASSLALAFEGAGTEAFF,TGTGCCAGCAGCTTAGCTCTCGCTTTCGAGGGGGCCGGTACTGAAGCTTTCTTT,TRBD1,TRBV11-3,TRBJ1-1,.
CATSREKTGRPNTGELFF,TGCGCCACCAGCCGGGAAAAGACAGGGAGACCGAACACCGGGGAGCTGTTTTTT,TRBD1,TRBV4-1,TRBJ2-2,.
CASSEVSSYNEQFF,TGTGCCAGCAGTGAGGTTAGCTCCTACAATGAGCAGTTCTTC,.,TRBV2,TRBJ2-1,.
CASSEGQAVNSPLHF,TGTGCCAGCAGTGAAGGTCAGGCAGTTAATTCACCCCTCCACTTT,.,TRBV6-1,TRBJ1-6,.
CASSQEGRNSPLHF,TGCGCCAGCAGCCAAGAGGGCAGGAATTCACCCCTCCACTTT,.,TRBV4-1,TRBJ1-6,.
CASSDRQGSTEAFF,TGTGCCAGCAGTGATAGACAGGGGAGTACTGAAGCTTTCTTT,TRBD1,TRBV2,TRBJ1-1,.
CASSQAGLAGTPYEQYF,TGTGCCAGCAGTCAGGCGGGGCTAGCGGGGACCCCCTACGAGCAGTACTTC,TRBD2,TRBV27,TRBJ2-7,.
CASGLTGVSNQPQHF,TGTGCTAGTGGCCTAACAGGAGTTAGCAATCAGCCCCAGCATTTT,.,TRBV12-5,TRBJ1-5,.
CASSQIIMNTEAFF,TGTGCCAGCAGCCAGATAATCATGAACACTGAAGCTTTCTTT,.,TRBV5-6,TRBJ1-1,.
CASSMEGMAGQPQHF,TGTGCCAGTAGTATGGAGGGGATGGCGGGACAGCCCCAGCATTTT,.,TRBV19,TRBJ1-5,.
CATNSGTGHNSPLHF,TGTGCCACCAATTCCGGGACAGGTCATAATTCACCCCTCCACTTT,TRBD1,TRBV27,TRBJ1-6,.
CASSDGTSVTDTQYF,TGTGCCAGCAGCGATGGGACTAGTGTCACAGATACGCAGTATTTT,TRBD2,TRBV6-4,TRBJ2-3,.
CASSVGAGAGELFF,TGTGCCAGCAGCGTAGGAGCGGGGGCCGGGGAGCTGTTTTTT,TRBD2,TRBV9,TRBJ2-2,.
CASSPDRGRGNTIYF,TGTGCCAGCAGCCCGGACAGGGGGCGAGGAAACACCATATATTTT,TRBD1,TRBV14,TRBJ1-3,.
CASSLGQGWTGELFF,TGCGCCAGCAGCTTGGGCCAGGGGTGGACCGGGGAGCTGTTTTTT,.,TRBV5-1,TRBJ2-2,.
CASRLDSPYSNQPQHF,TGTGCCAGCAGGTTGGACAGTCCTTATAGCAATCAGCCCCAGCATTTT,.,TRBV28,TRBJ1-5,.
CASSATDRGDNSPLHF,TGCGCCAGCAGCGCAACGGACAGGGGTGATAATTCACCCCTCCACTTT,TRBD1,TRBV5-1,TRBJ1-6,.
CASSAQTGAYEQYF,TGTGCCAGCAGTGCGCAGACAGGAGCCTACGAGCAGTACTTC,.,TRBV6-1,TRBJ2-7,.
CASNPGVTDTQYF,TGTGCCAGCAACCCGGGGGTCACAGATACGCAGTATTTT,.,TRBV5-5,TRBJ2-3,.
CASSQGVFRSPLHF,TGTGCCAGTAGTCAGGGTGTGTTTCGATCACCCCTCCACTTT,.,TRBV19,TRBJ1-6,.
CASSLRLAQYNEQFF,TGTGCCAGCAGTTTAAGGCTAGCGCAATACAATGAGCAGTTCTTC,.,TRBV27,TRBJ2-1,.
CASSLTGEDTEAFF,TGTGCCAGCAGCCTGACGGGGGAGGACACTGAAGCTTTCTTT,.,TRBV9,TRBJ1-1,once
CASSTQQGANSPLHF,TGTGCCAGCAGCACTCAACAGGGAGCTAATTCACCCCTCCACTTC,.,TRBV5-4,TRBJ1-6,.
CASSQRGDNTEAFF,TGCGCCAGCAGCCAACGGGGGGACAACACTGAAGCTTTCTTT,.,TRBV4-3,TRBJ1-1,.
CASSIDGRGPIYGYTF,TGTGCCAGTAGTATAGACGGCAGGGGTCCAATCTATGGCTACACCTTC,.,TRBV19,TRBJ1-2,.
CASSVGVSSYEQYF,TGTGCCAGCAGCGTAGGAGTTAGCAGCTACGAGCAGTACTTC,.,TRBV9,TRBJ2-7,.
CASSLEGLVSGEQFF,TGTGCCAGCAGCTTGGAGGGGTTGGTCTCGGGTGAGCAGTTCTTC,.,TRBV5-4,TRBJ2-1,.
CASMSFGSYNSPLHF,TGTGCCAGCATGTCCTTCGGCTCCTATAATTCACCCCTCCACTTT,.,TRBV27,TRBJ1-6,.
CASSSGQGLDTQYF,TGTGCCAGCAGCTCGGGACAGGGACTGGATACGCAGTATTTT,TRBD1,TRBV7-6,TRBJ2-3,.
CSVVLAGTGSEKLFF,TGCAGCGTTGTCCTTGCCGGGACAGGGAGTGAAAAACTGTTTTTT,TRBD1,TRBV29-1,TRBJ1-4,.
CASSSAYKSTEAFF,TGTGCCAGCAGCTCAGCCTATAAGTCCACTGAAGCTTTCTTT,.,TRBV7-9,TRBJ1-1,.
CASSGHLLTYNEQFF,TGTGCCAGCAGTGGTCACCTCTTAACATACAATGAGCAGTTCTTC,.,TRBV28,TRBJ2-1,.
CASSEDTNTGELFF,TGCGCCAGCAGTGAGGACACGAACACCGGGGAGCTGTTTTTT,.,TRBV10-2,TRBJ2-2,.
CASSYSTGDLNTEAFF,TGTGCCAGCAGTTACTCCACAGGGGACTTGAACACTGAAGCTTTCTTT,TRBD1,TRBV6-5,TRBJ1-1,.
CASSIVARVNYGYTF,TGTGCCAGTAGTATAGTGGCCAGGGTCAACTATGGCTACACCTTC,.,TRBV19,TRBJ1-2,.
CASSKQGLSGYTF,TGTGCCAGCAGCAAACAGGGTTTATCTGGCTACACCTTC,.,TRBV2,TRBJ1-2,.
CASSIPGGGGGNTIYF,TGTGCCAGCAGCATACCAGGTGGAGGAGGTGGAAACACCATATATTTT,.,TRBV9,TRBJ1-3,.
CASSLGSGGQGLETQYF,TGTGCCAGCAGCTTGGGGTCCGGAGGACAGGGCCTAGAGACCCAGTACTTC,TRBD1,TRBV5-6,TRBJ2-5,once
CASSLTIGWSGGDYNEQFF,TGTGCCAGCAGTTTAACCATCGGGTGGTCGGGGGGCGACTACAATGAGCAGTTCTTC,.,TRBV28,TRBJ2-1,.
CASASLRTGVGTDTQYF,TGTGCCAGTGCCTCTCTTAGGACAGGGGTCGGCACAGATACGCAGTATTTT,TRBD1,TRBV19,TRBJ2-3,.
CSVGSLRETQYF,TGCAGCGTTGGATCACTAAGGGAGACCCAGTACTTC,.,TRBV29-1,TRBJ2-5,.
CATRDQGGTQYF,TGTGCCACCCGCGACCAGGGGGGTACGCAGTATTTT,.,TRBV10-3,TRBJ2-3,.
CSVGAGTPTDTQYF,TGCAGCGTTGGAGCGGGGACCCCCACAGATACGCAGTATTTT,TRBD2,TRBV29-1,TRBJ2-3,.
CASSPLPGVNTEAFF,TGTGCCAGCTCACCCCTGCCAGGGGTAAACACTGAAGCTTTCTTT,.,TRBV18,TRBJ1-1,.
CASSLGAGNQETQYF,TGTGCTAGCAGCTTAGGAGCGGGGAACCAAGAGACCCAGTACTTC,TRBD2,TRBV7-7,TRBJ2-5,.
CASSSSGGTDTQYF,TGTGCCAGTAGTTCATCAGGGGGAACAGATACGCAGTATTTT,TRBD1,TRBV19,TRBJ2-3,.
CASSVGAAVLYQETQYF,TGTGCCAGCAGCGTAGGGGCAGCGGTCTTGTACCAAGAGACCCAGTACTTC,.,TRBV9,TRBJ2-5,.
CASSVEGAGIQYF,TGTGCCAGCAGTGTCGAGGGGGCCGGCATTCAGTACTTC,TRBD1,TRBV2,TRBJ2-4,once
CASSTQQGSYEQYF,TGTGCCAGCAGTACTCAACAGGGGTCCTACGAGCAGTACTTC,TRBD1,TRBV6-5,TRBJ2-7,few
CASSLTGGWDEQYF,TGTGCCAGCAGCTTAACGGGTGGTTGGGACGAGCAGTACTTC,.,TRBV11-3,TRBJ2-7,once
CASSFRLLAGGHNEQFF,TGTGCCAGCAGCTTCAGACTCTTAGCGGGGGGACACAATGAGCAGTTCTTC,TRBD2,TRBV11-1,TRBJ2-1,.